The 25 T cell receptor beta chains below all came from one sample that was sequenced in a study of neurological immune-mediated disorders. TCRdb ran MiXCR on the 5' RACE reads and lists one entry per CDR3 protein. The data show roughly 62,000 distinct CDR3 sequences, less than 6% seen once. Input material: PBMCs. All receptors come from a woman aged 50 to 65 with multiple sclerosis.

As regards this clonotype: Being one base from a much bigger clone, this may be a read error. J is TRBJ2-2 and V is TRBV20-1, with D hard to call. V lost 8 bases and J 2 bases, leaving 12 bases between the germline ends. CDR1 and CDR2 from the germline V gene are DFQATT and SNEGSKA (reference sequence). The CDR3 loop spans 13 amino acids. CDR3 sequence reads: CSSVHINTGELFF. The CDR3 bases are TGCAGTTCCGTCCACATCAACACCGGGGAGCTGTTTTTT.

This clonotype was counted at least ten times. The chain has TRBV6-5 and TRBJ1-6, with a weak D call TRBD1 (5 bases). The germline V and J ends were trimmed by 0 bases and 1 base, with 13 bases remaining between them. From germline, CDR1 is MNHEY and CDR2 SVGAGI. The CDR3 is made up of 18 amino acids. CDR3 sequence reads: CASSYSMGTTSYNSPLHF. In DNA, the CDR3 is TGTGCCAGCAGTTACTCGATGGGGACTACATCCTATAATTCACCCCTCCACTTT.

This clonotype was counted at least ten times. V and J are TRBV12-3 or TRBV12-4 and TRBJ1-5; weak D call: TRBD1 (5 bases). This CDR3 comprises 11 residues. V was pared by 8 bases and J by 12 bases, with 14 bases between. The CDR3 DNA reads as TGTGCCAGCGGGGCCATTGGGGACCAGCATTTT. Its protein is CASGAIGDQHF.

This chain connects TRBV7-2 to TRBJ1-4; a weak D match, TRBD1 (5 bases). V was pared by 3 bases and J by 7 bases, with 12 bases between. This CDR3 has 14 amino acids. Germline-derived CDR1 and CDR2 are SGHTA and FQGNSA. CDR3 protein: CASSFLSGGEKLFF. CDR3 DNA sequence: TGTGCCAGCAGCTTTCTTTCGGGGGGTGAAAAACTGTTTTTT.

This clonotype was detected ten times or more. The chain combines TRBV12-3 or TRBV12-4 with TRBJ2-5, with 8 bases fitting TRBD2. The CDR3 runs to 16 residues. J was trimmed by 1 base and V by 5 bases; bases with no gene match: 9. CDR3 in DNA: TGTGCCAGCAGTCGCCCGGAGCGGGGGCTCCAAGAGACCCAGTACTTC. Its translation is CASSRPERGLQETQYF.

In this sample, this clonotype turned up many times. The chain couples TRBV6-6 to TRBJ1-4, with D perhaps TRBD1 (5 bases). The CDR3 runs to 16 residues. Trimming shortened V by 2 bases and J by 3 bases, and 13 bases separated the two germline ends. Germline CDR1 and CDR2: MNHNY and SVGAGI (reference sequence). In nucleotides, the CDR3 is TGTGCCAGCAGTTACCCAGGAGGGGCGTCTAATGAAAAACTGTTTTTT. This encodes CASSYPGGASNEKLFF.

This clonotype has at least ten counts. CDR3 DNA sequence: TGTGCCAGCAGTAAGTCGACTAGCGGGGGCCTCGCTAGCACAGATACGCAGTATTTT. Translation: CASSKSTSGGLASTDTQYF. The chain combines TRBV27 with TRBJ2-3, with 12 bases that match TRBD2. The CDR3 has 19 residues. V shed 5 bases, J shed 0 bases, and the junction held 12 bases outside the gene matches. Per the germline V gene, CDR1 is MNHEY and CDR2 is SMNVEV (reference sequence).

This clonotype showed up many times. The DNA of the CDR3 is TGTGCCACTACCGGGACAGGGACGGGAGGCTACACCTTC. Translated, it gives CATTGTGTGGYTF. This chain connects TRBV10-3 to TRBJ1-2, with 9 positions matching TRBD1. Trimming cost V 10 bases and J 8 bases; bases outside gene matches: 11. From germline, CDR1 is ENHRY and CDR2 SYGVKD. The CDR3 length is 13 residues.

The chain employs TRBV5-8 and TRBJ2-2, with 7 nucleotides matching TRBD1. The CDR3 length is 15 residues. Germline CDR1 SGHTS, CDR2 YDEGEE. V was pared by 4 bases and J by 5 bases, with 8 bases of the junction left unmatched. The CDR3, as DNA: TGTGCCAGCAGCCCCCACAGGGGCGGGACCGGGGAGCTGTTTTTT. As protein: CASSPHRGGTGELFF.

The chain joins TRBV7-2 to TRBJ2-5; 9 positions agree with TRBD2. The germline CDR1 and CDR2 sequences are SGHTA and FQGNSA. The CDR3 has 14 residues. V lost 9 bases to trimming and J lost 1 base; unmatched junction nucleotides: 6. This CDR3 is CASARGGAQETQYF. Here the CDR3 DNA reads TGTGCCAGTGCTCGCGGGGGGGCCCAAGAGACCCAGTACTTC.

This clonotype appeared many times. The chain uses TRBV20-1 and TRBJ1-4; weak D call: TRBD1 (5 bases). The V and J ends lost 3 bases and 11 bases respectively, with 13 bases between them. The CDR3 contains 12 residues. The germline CDR1 and CDR2 sequences are DFQATT and SNEGSKA (reference sequence). The CDR3 loop reads CSASIQGEKLFF. Written as DNA, the CDR3 is TGCAGTGCTAGTATCCAGGGCGAGAAACTGTTTTTT.

The table lists this clonotype with many counts. The rearrangement joins TRBV20-1 to TRBJ2-2, with a tentative D call TRBD1 (5 bases). Trimming shortened V by 0 bases and J by 7 bases, and 12 bases separated the two germline ends. CDR3 length equals 14 residues. Germline CDR1 DFQATT, CDR2 SNEGSKA (reference sequence). The CDR3 is CSARDMGQLGELFF. The DNA for the CDR3 is TGCAGTGCTAGAGATATGGGGCAGCTCGGGGAGCTGTTTTTT.

This clonotype was observed many times. J is TRBJ2-1 and V is TRBV3-1, with 11 bases identical to TRBD2. Germline CDR1 LGHDT, CDR2 YNNKEL (reference sequence). With V trimmed by 1 base and J by 4 bases, 6 bases remained unmatched. CDR3 length equals 17 residues. The CDR3 coding sequence is TGTGCCAGCAGCCAAGTGGGGACTAGCGGACCTTACAATGAGCAGTTCTTC. Translated: CASSQVGTSGPYNEQFF.

The chain has TRBV10-3 and TRBJ1-1; no clear D. The CDR3 loop spans 12 amino acids. Trimming left V 6 bases short and J 0 bases short, with 5 bases between. Germline loops: CDR1 ENHRY, CDR2 SYGVKD. The CDR3 nucleotides are TGTGCCATCAGACAGCTGAACACTGAAGCTTTCTTT. Residues: CAIRQLNTEAFF.

A word on this clonotype: A read error may be the cause here, since a much bigger clone is one base away. This chain joins TRBV7-2 and TRBJ1-6; unclear D gene. CDR1 is SGHTA and CDR2 is FQGNSA in the germline V gene. The CDR3 is 13 amino acids. CDR3: CVSSLDRNSPLHF. Here the CDR3 DNA reads TGTGTCAGCAGCTTAGACCGAAATTCACCCCTCCACTTT. The variable domain in full, completed from reference TRBV7-2 and TRBJ1-6, reads GAGVSQSPSNKVTEKGKDVELRCDPISGHTALYWYRQSLGQGLEFLIYFQGNSAPDKSGLPSDRFSAERTGGSVSTLTIQRTQQEDSAVYLCVSSLDRNSPLHFGNGTRLTVT.

At least ten counts were recorded for this clonotype. The CDR3 sequence: CASSLTGRDTEAFF. The DNA for the CDR3 is TGTGCCAGCAGCTTAACAGGGAGAGACACTGAAGCTTTCTTT. The rearrangement links TRBV7-3 to TRBJ1-1; D is unresolved. The CDR3 runs to 14 residues. Trimming removed 0 bases from V and 3 bases from J, with 8 bases in between. Germline V CDR1 and CDR2: SGHTA, FQGTGA.

This clonotype was seen many times. CDR3 loop: CAIRKVAGDINEQFF. In DNA form, the CDR3 reads TGTGCCATCAGAAAGGTAGCGGGGGATATCAATGAGCAGTTCTTC. V and J are TRBV10-3 and TRBJ2-1; TRBD2 matches at 9 bases. V lost 6 bases and J lost 6; bases outside the gene matches: 9. CDR1 and CDR2 (germline): ENHRY, SYGVKD. The CDR3 loop spans 15 amino acids.

This clonotype came up many times. The chain combines TRBV9 with TRBJ2-1; 7 bases are shared with TRBD1. The CDR3 is 14 amino acids. CDR1 SGDLS and CDR2 YYNGEE come from the germline V gene. Trimming took 3 bases from V and 3 from J; bases not matched to a gene: 3. The CDR3 sequence is CASSETGIYNEQFF. The CDR3 coding sequence is TGTGCCAGCAGCGAGACAGGGATCTACAATGAGCAGTTCTTC. Full variable domain (rest looked up from reference TRBV9 and TRBJ2-1): DSGVTQTPKHLITATGQRVTLRCSPRSGDLSVYWYQQSLDQGLQFLIQYYNGEERAKGNILERFSAQQFPDLHSELNLSSLELGDSALYFCASSETGIYNEQFFGPGTRLTVL.

This clonotype was detected many times. This chain's CDR3 is CAISEVNQPQHF. CDR3 sequence (DNA): TGTGCCATCAGTGAGGTTAATCAGCCCCAGCATTTT. This chain connects TRBV10-3 to TRBJ1-5; unclear D gene. Between the trimmed V and J ends, which lost 2 bases and 4 bases, there was a span of 3 bases. The germline V gene encodes CDR1 ENHRY and CDR2 SYGVKD. The CDR3 has 12 residues.

As concerns this clonotype: A read error may explain this, as a much larger clone is one base away. The CDR3 loop reads CSAGRGKGSPLHF. The CDR3 coding sequence is TGCAGTGCTGGAAGGGGAAAGGGCTCACCCCTCCACTTT. V is TRBV20-1 and J is TRBJ1-6; TRBD1 might be the D (5 bases). There are 13 residues in the CDR3. The V gene's germline CDR1 is DFQATT and CDR2 SNEGSKA (reference sequence). Trimming took off 5 bases at V and 10 bases at J, with 15 bases between the two ends.

This clonotype was detected many times. V usage is TRBV2 and J usage is TRBJ2-2; TRBD2 might be the D (7 bases). CDR1 is SNHLY, CDR2 FYNNEI, per germline. V was cut by 7 bases and J by 4 bases, with 16 bases left in between. There are 15 residues in the CDR3. The CDR3 nucleotides read TGTGCCAGCACCAGAAGGGGGGGGCTCACCGGGGAGCTGTTTTTT. Its translation is CASTRRGGLTGELFF. Together with reference TRBV2 and TRBJ2-2, the CDR3 gives the full variable domain: EPEVTQTPSHQVTQMGQEVILRCVPISNHLYFYWYRQILGQKVEFLVSFYNNEISEKSEIFDDQFSVERPDGSNFTLKIRSTKLEDSAMYFCASTRRGGLTGELFFGEGSRLTVL.

This clonotype was recorded at least ten times. This chain links TRBV12-3 or TRBV12-4 with TRBJ2-1; D might be TRBD2 (5 bases). The CDR3 covers 15 residues. V was clipped by 1 base and J by 2 bases, with 9 bases between them. As DNA, the CDR3 is TGTGCCAGCAGTTTAGAAGCGGCCCCCTACAATGAGCAGTTCTTC. This sequence encodes CASSLEAAPYNEQFF.

This clonotype was found many times. The V gene is TRBV12-3 or TRBV12-4, the J gene TRBJ2-3, with D uncertain. Trimming removed 1 base at V and 6 bases at J, with 8 bases between. This CDR3 has 13 residues. CDR3 in amino acids: CASSLGPRDTQYF. CDR3 nucleotide sequence: TGTGCCAGCAGTTTAGGACCGCGGGATACGCAGTATTTT.

This clonotype rates as medium-sized. The chain uses TRBV5-1 and TRBJ1-2, with 7 bases lining up with TRBD1. The trim removed 0 bases at V and 2 bases at J, leaving 1 base unmatched. From germline, CDR1 is SGHRS and CDR2 YFSETQ. The CDR3 consists of 14 residues. CDR3 bases: TGCGCCAGCAGCTTGGAACAGGGGAACTATGGCTACACCTTC. As protein: CASSLEQGNYGYTF.

The sample holds many counts of this clonotype. The V call is TRBV6-2 or TRBV6-3, the J call TRBJ2-1; D remains ambiguous. The CDR3 is 11 residues long. Germline V gene sequence: CDR1 MNHEY, CDR2 SVGEGT. Deletions cut 5 bases from V and 11 bases from J, with 10 bases between. The CDR3 DNA reads TGTGCCAGCAGTACCTGGGATAAGCAGTTCTTC. Protein product: CASSTWDKQFF.